What follows are 8 T cell receptor beta chains derived from one specimen sequenced in a study of T cell clonotyping in hematopoietic cell transplantation. Produced via immunoSEQ multiplex PCR; TCRdb's table is partial and in-frame only. Among some 6,000 clones listed, roughly 90% were seen once. The material was peripheral blood mononuclear cells, obtained 100 days after allogeneic stem cell transplant. These receptors were collected from a female patient aged 50-59 years who had an allogeneic stem cell transplant from an unrelated donor, so T cells may come from the graft donor. Some clones in this sample may be carry-over from other donors' samples.

The V gene is TRBV19, the J gene TRBJ1-6; D possibly corresponds to TRBD1 (6 bases). With 3 bases removed from V and 6 bases from J, the gap between germline ends came to 9 bases. CDR1 is LNHDA, CDR2 SQIVND, per germline (reference sequence). CDR3 length: 14 amino acids. This CDR3 is CASSIPGANSPLHF. As DNA, the CDR3 is TGTGCCAGTAGTATCCCGGGGGCTAATTCACCCCTCCACTTT.

The chain uses TRBV6-5 and TRBJ2-7, with a possible D match to TRBD1 (6 bases). The CDR3 spans 14 residues. V shed 5 bases and J shed 1 base, with 12 bases lying between them. Per germline, CDR1 MNHEY and CDR2 SVGAGI. The chain's CDR3 is CASSVLGTSYEQYF. CDR3 in DNA: TGTGCCAGCAGTGTCCTCGGGACATCCTACGAGCAGTACTTC.

In DNA, the CDR3 is TGTGCCAGCAGCTTAGTACAGGTGACCTCCTATAATTCACCCCTCCACTTT. This translates into CASSLVQVTSYNSPLHF. This sequence joins TRBV11-2 and TRBJ1-6; possible D gene TRBD1, 5 bases. The length of the CDR3 is 17 residues. V was trimmed by 1 base and J by 0 bases, leaving 10 bases between them. Germline CDR1 reads SGHAT; CDR2 reads FQNNGV.

The chain joins TRBV14 to TRBJ1-6; D gene unclear. The germline gives CDR1 SGHDN, CDR2 FVKESK. The CDR3 is 13 amino acids. Trimming left V 10 bases short and J 8 bases short, with 15 bases between. The DNA of the CDR3 is TGTGCCACCAATCAGAAGTTCGATTCACCCCTCCACTTT. It yields the protein CATNQKFDSPLHF.

This sequence joins TRBV7-2 and TRBJ2-5; TRBD1 matches at 10 bases. Losses at the gene ends were 6 bases for V and 5 bases for J; bases not matched to a gene: 9. The CDR3 spans 15 residues. Germline V CDR1 and CDR2: SGHTA, FQGNSA. As DNA, the CDR3 is TGTGCCAGCAGGCGGGACAGGGGTATTACGGAGACCCAGTACTTC. Protein: CASRRDRGITETQYF.

Only a few counts were recorded for this clone. V usage is TRBV5-1 and J usage is TRBJ2-7, with D perhaps matching TRBD2 (6 bases). The CDR3 spans 14 residues. The V end was cut by 3 bases, the J end by 5 bases, with 15 bases between. Germline CDR1 is SGHRS and CDR2 is YFSETQ. CDR3 loop: CASSSGGVRDEQYF. The CDR3 DNA reads as TGCGCCAGCAGCTCCGGCGGGGTTAGGGACGAGCAGTACTTC.

The rearrangement links TRBV2 to TRBJ1-6; 8 bases fit TRBD1. V trimming: 5 bases; J trimming: 10 bases; junction bases outside the gene matches: 10. Per germline, CDR1 SNHLY and CDR2 FYNNEI. This CDR3 is built from 15 residues. In DNA, the CDR3 is TGTGCCAGCAGTCGACAGGGGTCTAGTAAATCACCCCTCCACTTT. It codes for CASSRQGSSKSPLHF. The entire variable domain, with the rest obtained from reference TRBV2 and TRBJ1-6, is as follows: EPEVTQTPSHQVTQMGQEVILRCVPISNHLYFYWYRQILGQKVEFLVSFYNNEISEKSEIFDDQFSVERPDGSNFTLKIRSTKLEDSAMYFCASSRQGSSKSPLHFGNGTRLTVT.

Regarding this clone: Germline and junction disagree at one end, which may indicate a read error. The chain links TRBV7-7 to TRBJ2-5; D unclear. Germline lookup yields CDR1 SSHAT and CDR2 FNYEAQ (reference sequence). CDR3 length: 14 residues. The chain's CDR3 is CASSLSYLQETQYF. CDR3 nucleotide sequence: TGTGCTAGCAGCTTATCGTATCTTCAAGAGACCCAGTACTTC. The variable domain in full, completed from reference TRBV7-7 and TRBJ2-5, reads GAGVSQSPRYKVTKRGQDVTLRCDPISSHATLYWYQQALGQGPEFLTYFNYEAQPDKSGLPSDRFSAERPEGSISTLTIQRTEQRDSAMYRCASSLSYLQETQYFGPGTRLLVL.